This TCR beta chain emerged from a study of T-cell memory formation after mild COVID-19. Study conclusions and caveats: Whether day 37 second-wave clones are SARS-CoV-2-specific was not confirmed.

In the case of this clonotype: Antigen: not known.

Germline loops: CDR1 SEHNR, CDR2 FQNEAQ (reference sequence). Trimming took off 5 bases at V and 2 bases at J, with 12 bases between the two ends. This CDR3 comprises 14 residues. TCRdb used MiXCR to reprocess the 5' RACE reads, holding one entry per CDR3 protein. The sample consists of roughly 86,000 distinct CDR3 sequences, over 13% of them appearing once. This chain connects TRBV7-9 to TRBJ1-2, with D unclear. Material: PBMCs or a T cell subset sorted from them (not recorded which). This receptor was taken from a man younger than 35 who had mild COVID-19 (a few samples of this study predate the infection). Cell type and time point are not known. In DNA form, the CDR3 reads TGTGCCAGCAGCCCTGACCCGGCGAACTATGGCTACACCTTC. Translating it yields CASSPDPANYGYTF.